This TCR beta chain derives from a study of shared clonotypes between healthy human individuals. The wider study: A few men and a couple of women, aged 18 to 49, were donors. The study, taken as a whole, reports: Sharing across four donors was highest in naive CD4 (around 5%) and lowest in memory CD8 (about 0.4%). Only blood samples were collected, and tissue repertoires likely differ.

Regarding this clone: Its antigen is undetermined.

In the original processing: ImmunoSEQ sequences covered only the junction and lacked quality scores; filtering therefore differed. The table came from immunoSEQ multiplex PCR; TCRdb's copy has only in-frame clones and leaves some out. V and J calls and clone size come straight from that table; D and trimming were deduced from the DNA. The sample has hundreds of thousands of clones, approximately 96% seen once. Trimming pared 0 bases from V and 0 bases from J, leaving 12 bases between. CDR1 and CDR2 from the germline V gene are SGHDN and FVKESK. This CDR3 is 16 amino acids long. Naive CD8 cells, CD45RO-negative and positively selected for CCR7, excluded terminally differentiated effector memory CD45RA+ cells.

The rearrangement joins TRBV14 to TRBJ2-7; D is unresolved. This clonotype originated in a woman between 25 and 40 years old in good health. The sample comprised naive CD8+ T cells sorted from blood. The CDR3 coding sequence is TGTGCCAGCAGCCAAGAATCCGCCGCCAGCTCCTACGAGCAGTACTTC. Translating gives CASSQESAASSYEQYF. Based on the CDR3 plus reference TRBV14 and TRBJ2-7, the full variable domain is EAGVTQFPSHSVIEKGQTVTLRCDPISGHDNLYWYRRVMGKEIKFLLHFVKESKQDESGMPNNRFLAERTGGTYSTLKVQPAELEDSGVYFCASSQESAASSYEQYFGPGTRLTVT.